This T cell receptor beta chain came from a study of regulatory T cells in long-lasting Graves disease. Time point described: newly diagnosed GD, antithyroid drugs for less than 3 months. From RNA extracted from PBMCs, the TCR library was made. This clonotype has ten or more counts. Antigen unknown. TCR beta libraries were built with iRepertoire HTBI primers and Arm-PCR of CDR3 regions. MiXCR, applied by TCRdb to the multiplex PCR reads, yields one record per CDR3 protein. The sample records about 220,000 distinct CDR3 sequences, around 19% being singletons. Whole-study results and caveats: Accuracy may have been reduced by the small sample size. Between persistent patients, about 2,500 public clonotypes were shared, exceeding the approximately 870 shared between new patients. Persistent disease was characterized by preferential usage of TRBV28, TRBJ1-2 and TRBJ2-5. Persistent Graves' patients showed a TCR diversity that was lower than that of newly diagnosed ones.

This CDR3 is built from 14 residues. Looked up from germline, CDR1 is SGHKS and CDR2 is YYEKEE (reference sequence). V was pared by 3 bases and J by 1 base, with 8 bases between. The origin of this receptor is a female donor with Graves disease. The sample here was peripheral blood mononuclear cells (PBMCs), taken at new diagnosis, from a patient treated with antithyroid drugs. This chain connects TRBV5-5 to TRBJ1-3; D is undetermined. CDR3 in amino acids: CASSSLGSGNTIYF. The CDR3 bases are TGTGCCAGCAGCTCGCTAGGTTCTGGAAACACCATATATTTT. The whole variable domain, filled in from reference TRBV5-5 and TRBJ1-3, reads DAGVTQSPTHLIKTRGQQVTLRCSPISGHKSVSWYQQVLGQGPQFIFQYYEKEERGRGNFPDRFSARQFPNYSSELNVNALLLGDSALYLCASSSLGSGNTIYFGEGSWLTVV.